The present T cell receptor beta chain was sequenced within a study of Graves' ophthalmopathy and Graves' hyperthyroidism. Study-level information: The stable label applied to hyperthyroidism with no ophthalmopathy within 18 months of follow-up. General observations from the study: Blood repertoires reportedly contained most expanded thyroid clonotypes above 0.001 frequency. This model predicted ophthalmopathy progression (sensitivity approximately 68%, specificity 72% to 85%).

This clonotype was detected ten times or more. Antigen unknown. Trimming removed 5 bases at V and 6 bases at J, with 20 bases between. This CDR3 is built from 17 residues. CDR1 and CDR2 (germline): SGHVS, FQNEAQ. The study amplified TCR beta CDR3 regions using RNA transcripts. Investigators did first-round RT-PCR with HTBI primers, then second-round multiplex PCR. Via MiXCR, TCRdb re-called the multiplex PCR reads, giving one row per CDR3 protein. The sample has around 1,000,000 distinct CDR3 sequences, 35% to 45% seen once. Patients were excluded if they had other autoimmune diseases or uncontrolled infections, and likewise if pregnancy or lactation applied.

The genes are TRBV7-8 and TRBJ1-6; possible D gene TRBD1, 6 bases. The source material was peripheral blood or thyroid tissue (not recorded which). This clonotype was obtained from an adult man with Graves' hyperthyroidism. CDR3 region: CASSPSRAGDLNSPLHF. CDR3 nucleotide sequence: TGTGCCAGCAGCCCTAGTCGGGCAGGGGATCTTAATTCACCCCTCCACTTT.